The present T cell receptor (beta chain) was sequenced within a study of T cells in placental villitis. General notes on the study: To test an allograft-versus-infection hypothesis, the study compared placental TCR-beta repertoires across three groups: villitis of unknown etiology, unaffected controls matched for gestational age, and infectious villitis. What the study reported, not specific to this receptor: Paraffin blocks contained small amounts of decidua, so some captured T cells, especially in controls, may have been decidual rather than villous infiltrates. CMV-specific clone frequencies were higher in infectious CMV cases than in villitis of unknown etiology (approximately 0.01 vs 0.00094), which did not differ from controls. Sequencing bulk tissue made it impossible to distinguish helper, regulatory or cytotoxic T cells or to tell maternal from fetal T cells, and the approach excluded gamma-delta receptors.

The germline V gene encodes CDR1 MNHEY and CDR2 SVGAGI. The CDR3, from cysteine to phenylalanine, totals 15 residues. Left in the record is the CDR3 DNA by itself, 45 bases read in frame from the first base. V is pruned by 6 bases and J by 2 bases, leaving 7 bases of the junction without a gene match. Five infectious villitis placentae were included, four with confirmed cytomegalovirus and one with Toxoplasma gondii, and were not matched to other groups. In the infectious villitis group, the mothers were found to be younger and to have smaller fetuses, and preterm delivery or intrauterine demise was recorded in two cases. Placentae were collected after delivery and examined grossly and histologically before archival tissue was selected. Five 10-micron scrolls were cut from each FFPE block, and DNA was then isolated using the AllPrep DNA/RNA FFPE Tissue kit. DNA concentration and purity were evaluated by NanoDrop, whereas RNA quality was assessed on a Bioanalyzer.

About this clone itself: Its antigen target is currently unknown. No per-base quality is available; no much larger clone lies one base away.

TCR-beta CDR3 regions were amplified from genomic DNA with the immunoSEQ v4 bias-controlled multiplex PCR assay, run blinded to group allocation. Reference gene primers were added alongside TCR-beta primers to estimate nucleated cell and T cell quantities per sample. Sequencing of the libraries was performed on an Illumina MiSeq with a 100-cycle paired-end protocol. The source study handled its data this way. The immunoSEQ Analyzer software was used to calculate diversity and richness, with richness measured by iChao1 and clonality based on Pielou evenness and Shannon diversity (range 0-1, where higher values mean less diversity). CDR3 amino acid sequences with V/J genes were queried against VDJdb for CMV, EBV and influenza A specificities using confidence 3 and substitution 2. The Morisita-Horn index was used to assess how much TCR-beta amino acid clonotypes overlapped between the villitis of unknown etiology, infectious villitis and control repertoires. Not all clones reach the TCRdb copy of this immuneACCESS table, which keeps in-frame sequences only. Checked studies attribute under half of the gap to unresolved V genes and leave the rest unexplained. The DNA was the basis for D and trimming; V, J and clone size are from that table. The sample profile shows about 6,300 clones; around 78% of them were found once. About 9.7% of the sample is taken by the ten largest.

The chain couples TRBV6-5 to TRBJ1-1; TRBD1 agrees with 9 junctional bases. The sample consisted of placental tissue containing maternal and fetal cells. The receptor was isolated from a human patient with infectious villitis; the placental T cells may come from both mother and fetus. The nucleotides are TGTGCCAGCAGAGATCGGGACAGGGTAAACACTGAAGCTTTCTTT. This sequence encodes CASRDRDRVNTEAFF.